A selection of T cell receptor beta chains follows, all from one sample in a study of memory CD4+ T cells and cytomegalovirus serostatus. Assay used: immunoSEQ multiplex PCR; TCRdb lists only in-frame clones, some missing. The sample contains about 56,000 clones, around three quarters of which appear only once. The sequenced sample was memory CD4+ T cells from blood. All receptors come from an adult in good health and CMV-seropositive. CDR3s include the opening cysteine and the closing phenylalanine or tryptophan. The D gene is left open where the match is weak. The size field is filled for only some rows; it gives once, few, many or a size class.

j_gene,v_gene,abundance,d_gene,CDR3aa,CDR3nt
TRBJ2-2,TRBV2,few,TRBD1,CASLRGQSDTGELFF,TGTGCCAGCCTAAGGGGGCAGTCGGACACCGGGGAGCTGTTTTTT
TRBJ1-2,TRBV28,-,-,CASSLSPGRYGYTF,TGTGCCAGCAGTTTATCCCCAGGGCGTTATGGCTACACCTTC
TRBJ2-3,TRBV15,-,-,CATSRGRSRDTDTQYF,TGTGCCACCAGCAGAGGCCGGAGTAGGGACACAGATACGCAGTATTTT
TRBJ1-2,TRBV5-1,-,-,CASSADVKYGYTF,TGCGCCAGCAGCGCAGATGTTAAATATGGCTACACCTTC
TRBJ2-2,TRBV25-1,-,-,CASRLTGNTGELFF,TGTGCCAGCAGGCTGACGGGCAACACCGGGGAGCTGTTTTTT
TRBJ2-1,TRBV5-1,-,TRBD2,CASSLSSTSGEQFF,TGCGCCAGCAGCTTGTCTTCCACTAGCGGGGAGCAGTTCTTC
TRBJ1-3,TRBV27,-,-,CATKSWEGNTIYF,TGTGCCACCAAGTCGTGGGAGGGAAACACCATATATTTT
TRBJ1-1,TRBV19,-,-,CASNPGSAEAFF,TGTGCCAGTAATCCAGGGAGCGCTGAAGCTTTCTTT
TRBJ1-2,TRBV18,-,-,CASSENYGYTF,TGTGCCAGCTCAGAGAACTATGGCTACACCTTC
TRBJ2-3,TRBV5-6,few,-,CASSFYGSGSDTQYF,TGTGCCAGCAGCTTCTACGGGAGCGGGTCAGATACGCAGTATTTT
TRBJ1-1,TRBV27,-,TRBD1,CASSIPRDRGDTEAFF,TGTGCCAGCAGCATACCCCGGGACAGGGGTGACACTGAAGCTTTCTTT
TRBJ2-5,TRBV7-2,-,TRBD2,CASRPGLAVETQYF,TGTGCCAGCAGACCGGGACTAGCGGTGGAGACCCAGTACTTC
TRBJ1-1,TRBV18,-,-,CASSPKAEGLNTEAFF,TGTGCCAGCTCACCAAAGGCGGAGGGGTTGAACACTGAAGCTTTCTTT
TRBJ2-6,TRBV5-1,-,TRBD1,CASSFGQGTGANVLTF,TGCGCCAGCAGCTTCGGACAGGGTACTGGGGCCAACGTCCTGACTTTC
TRBJ2-1,TRBV4-1,once,TRBD2,CASRGTTRHEQFF,TGCGCCAGCAGGGGGACTACCCGACATGAGCAGTTCTTC
TRBJ2-6,TRBV30,-,-,CAGTFNSGANVLTF,TGTGCCGGGACCTTTAACTCTGGGGCCAACGTCCTGACTTTC
TRBJ1-1,TRBV9,-,-,CASSVTGNTEAFF,TGTGCCAGCAGCGTAACAGGCAACACTGAAGCTTTCTTT
TRBJ1-2,TRBV7-9,few,-,CASSLDSNGYTF,TGTGCCAGCAGCTTAGATTCGAATGGCTACACCTTC
TRBJ2-5,TRBV28,-,-,CASSGPGETQYF,TGTGCCAGCAGCGGGCCGGGGGAGACCCAGTACTTC
TRBJ1-2,TRBV7-2,-,-,CASSPLLPGYTF,TGTGCCAGCAGCCCTCTTCTTCCCGGCTACACCTTC
TRBJ2-1,TRBV7-2,-,-,CASSLDRWTAGNEQFF,TGTGCCAGCAGCTTAGATCGTTGGACAGCGGGGAATGAGCAGTTCTTC
TRBJ2-7,TRBV6-6,few,-,CASSYRGYEQYF,TGTGCCAGCAGTTACCGCGGCTACGAGCAGTACTTC
TRBJ1-3,TRBV7-2,-,-,CASSLGGWSGNTIYF,TGTGCCAGCAGCTTGGGGGGCTGGTCTGGAAACACCATATATTTT
TRBJ2-1,TRBV5-1,-,-,CASSLGGTGFSPYNEQFF,TGCGCCAGCAGCTTGGGGGGGACGGGGTTCTCCCCTTACAATGAGCAGTTCTTC
TRBJ1-2,TRBV9,-,-,CASSVDSLGGYTF,TGTGCCAGCAGCGTAGACAGCCTCGGGGGCTACACCTTC
TRBJ2-5,TRBV7-2,-,-,CASSSLTRVGETQYF,TGTGCCAGCAGCTCGTTGACTAGGGTTGGAGAGACCCAGTACTTC
TRBJ2-7,TRBV4-2,-,-,CASSQGILAFAEQYF,TGTGCCAGCAGCCAAGGTATACTAGCCTTCGCTGAGCAGTACTTC
TRBJ2-2,TRBV30,-,TRBD2,CAWRPLGAGVFTGELFF,TGTGCCTGGAGGCCCCTCGGAGCGGGAGTATTCACCGGGGAGCTGTTTTTT
TRBJ2-5,TRBV5-1,-,-,CASTSHGSVQETQYF,TGCGCCAGCACCTCCCACGGGTCGGTACAAGAGACCCAGTACTTC
TRBJ2-2,TRBV5-1,-,-,CASSLSLPGELFF,TGCGCCAGCAGCCTCTCGCTACCCGGGGAGCTGTTTTTT
TRBJ1-1,TRBV4-3,-,-,CASSRGEGTEAFF,TGCGCCAGCAGCCGGGGGGAAGGGACTGAAGCTTTCTTT
TRBJ2-7,TRBV14,-,-,CASSQVSVTGFASEQYF,TGTGCCAGCAGCCAAGTCAGCGTCACAGGATTCGCCTCCGAGCAGTACTTC
TRBJ2-3,TRBV18,once,TRBD2,CASSPTGTRDTDTQYF,TGTGCCAGCTCACCGACCGGGACTAGAGACACAGATACGCAGTATTTT
TRBJ1-1,TRBV18,once,TRBD1,CASSPLPTGSMNTEAFF,TGTGCCAGCTCACCACTCCCGACAGGGTCCATGAACACTGAAGCTTTCTTT
TRBJ1-3,TRBV28,-,TRBD1,CASSPTGFVSGNTIYF,TGTGCCAGCAGTCCGACAGGGTTTGTTTCTGGAAACACCATATATTTT
TRBJ2-4,TRBV6-1,-,-,CASSVQGLKNIQYF,TGTGCCAGCAGTGTACAGGGATTGAAAAACATTCAGTACTTC
TRBJ1-5,TRBV6-6,-,-,CASNGQYSNQPQHF,TGTGCCAGCAATGGGCAGTATAGCAATCAGCCCCAGCATTTT
TRBJ2-2,TRBV4-1,-,TRBD2,CASSQNPTSGGGTGELFF,TGCGCCAGCAGCCAAAACCCCACCAGCGGGGGGGGAACCGGGGAGCTGTTTTTT
TRBJ2-1,TRBV30,-,TRBD2,CATGTSGRSEQFF,TGTGCCACCGGGACTAGCGGGAGGAGTGAGCAGTTCTTC
TRBJ1-1,TRBV11-2,-,-,CASSLRGVTEAFF,TGTGCCAGCAGCTTACGGGGTGTGACTGAAGCTTTCTTT
TRBJ1-3,TRBV30,-,-,CAWRDFGNTIYF,TGTGCCTGGAGGGATTTTGGAAACACCATATATTTT
TRBJ1-2,TRBV19,-,-,CASLGSRNGYTF,TGTGCCAGTTTAGGGAGTCGGAATGGCTACACCTTC
TRBJ1-1,TRBV11-3,-,-,CASSLISGTEAFF,TGTGCCAGCAGCTTAATTTCGGGCACTGAAGCTTTCTTT
TRBJ2-3,TRBV7-9,-,-,CASSAGSLTGTDTQYF,TGTGCCAGCAGCGCGGGCTCCCTTACAGGCACAGATACGCAGTATTTT
TRBJ1-4,TRBV4-3,-,TRBD1,CASSPRGEGASNEKLFF,TGCGCCAGCAGCCCAAGGGGTGAGGGGGCTTCAAATGAAAAACTGTTTTTT
TRBJ1-6,TRBV7-9,-,TRBD1,CASSPGQGGNSPLHF,TGTGCCAGCAGCCCTGGACAGGGAGGGAATTCACCCCTCCACTTT
TRBJ1-3,TRBV9,once,-,CASSAGTAGNTIYF,TGTGCCAGCAGTGCCGGGACGGCTGGAAACACCATATATTTT
TRBJ2-1,TRBV30,-,TRBD2,CAWDSSGRSNEQFF,TGTGCCTGGGATTCTAGCGGGAGATCGAATGAGCAGTTCTTC
TRBJ2-5,TRBV6-6,-,-,CASSLSGPLETQYF,TGTGCCAGCAGTTTATCGGGGCCTCTGGAGACCCAGTACTTC
TRBJ2-3,TRBV7-2,few,-,CASSSRRGGADTQYF,TGTGCCAGCAGCTCCCGCCGGGGCGGGGCAGATACGCAGTATTTT
TRBJ1-4,TRBV11-3,-,-,CASSPSPTNEKLFF,TGTGCCAGCAGCCCCTCCCCAACTAATGAAAAACTGTTTTTT
TRBJ2-1,TRBV7-9,many,TRBD1,CASSPGTGFPWHFF,TGTGCCAGCAGCCCCGGGACAGGGTTTCCCTGGCACTTCTTC
TRBJ1-3,TRBV7-8,once,-,CASSFSGPGNTIYF,TGTGCCAGCAGCTTCTCAGGTCCTGGAAACACCATATATTTT
TRBJ2-1,TRBV5-1,-,-,CASSLQGRDEQFF,TGCGCCAGCAGCTTGCAGGGTAGGGATGAGCAGTTCTTC
TRBJ2-4,TRBV11-3,-,-,CASSPRLGAQNIQYF,TGTGCCAGCAGCCCCCGTCTGGGGGCCCAAAACATTCAGTACTTC
TRBJ2-1,TRBV5-1,-,-,CASSLWDGSYEQFF,TGCGCCAGCAGCTTGTGGGACGGGAGCTATGAGCAGTTCTTC
TRBJ1-1,TRBV9,-,TRBD1,CASSPQTGFDTEAFF,TGTGCCAGCAGCCCTCAGACAGGGTTTGACACTGAAGCTTTCTTT